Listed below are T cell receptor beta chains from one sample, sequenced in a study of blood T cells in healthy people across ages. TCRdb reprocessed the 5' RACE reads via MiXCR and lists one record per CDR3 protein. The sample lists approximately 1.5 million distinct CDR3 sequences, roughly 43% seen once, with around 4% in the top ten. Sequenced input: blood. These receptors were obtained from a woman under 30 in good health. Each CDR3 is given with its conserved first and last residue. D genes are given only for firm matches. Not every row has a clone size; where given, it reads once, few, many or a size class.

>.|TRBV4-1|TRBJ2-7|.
TGCGCCAGCAGCCAAGATATACTTGGGGCTAGCTCCTACGAGCAGTACTTC
CASSQDILGASSYEQYF
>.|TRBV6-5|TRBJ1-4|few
TGTGCCAGCAGTTACGACCAGTATAATGAAAAACTGTTTTTT
CASSYDQYNEKLFF
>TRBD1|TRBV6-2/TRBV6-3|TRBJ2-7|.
TGTGCCAGCAGTTCCCGGACAGGATTGGAACCATACGAGCAGTACTTC
CASSSRTGLEPYEQYF
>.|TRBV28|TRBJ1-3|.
TGTGCCACCAGATCTTCCAACAGGCTTACCTCTGGAAACACCATATATTTT
CATRSSNRLTSGNTIYF
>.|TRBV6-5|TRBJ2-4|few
TGTGCCAGCAGGGGTCAGCTCGGAAACATTCAGTACTTC
CASRGQLGNIQYF
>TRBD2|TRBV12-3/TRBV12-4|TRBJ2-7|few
TGTGCCAGCAGTGAGCGGGGCAGGCCTCCTCACTACGAGCAGTACTTC
CASSERGRPPHYEQYF
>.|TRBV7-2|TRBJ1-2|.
TGTGCCAGCAGCTACCAGCCCTTGACAGGAGGTGGCTACACCTTC
CASSYQPLTGGGYTF
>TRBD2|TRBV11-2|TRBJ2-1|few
TGTGCCAGCAGCCAGCGGGAGGGCCGCCACAATGAGCAGTTCTTC
CASSQREGRHNEQFF
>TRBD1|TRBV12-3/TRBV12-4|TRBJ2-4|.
TGTGCCAGCAGTTTTGGGCCCCACCAGGGGGCCGAAAACATTCAGTACTTC
CASSFGPHQGAENIQYF
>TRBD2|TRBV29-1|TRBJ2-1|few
TGCAGCGTTAAGCTAGCGGGGGGCTCCTACAATGAGCAGTTCTTC
CSVKLAGGSYNEQFF
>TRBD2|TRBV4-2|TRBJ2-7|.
TGTGCCAGCAGCCGCACCGGGACTAGCGGGAGAAACTACGAGCAGTACTTC
CASSRTGTSGRNYEQYF
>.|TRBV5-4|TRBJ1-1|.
TGTGTCAGCAGCTTGGAACGGGGAAACACTGAAGCTTTCTTT
CVSSLERGNTEAFF
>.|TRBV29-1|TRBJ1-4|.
TGCAGCGTTGAAGTACCCGGGACACCGCTCCCCCGCCAACTGTTTTTT
CSVEVPGTPLPRQLFF
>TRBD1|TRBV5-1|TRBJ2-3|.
TGCGCCAACATCCTGGACAGGGGGCAAGATACGCAGTATTTT
CANILDRGQDTQYF
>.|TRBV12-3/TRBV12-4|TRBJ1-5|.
TGTGCCAGCAGCCCCGCGGGGGAACAGCAGCCCCAGCATTTT
CASSPAGEQQPQHF
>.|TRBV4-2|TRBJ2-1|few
TGTGCCAGCAGCCAATCTACGGGGAGGACCTACAATGAGCAGTTCTTC
CASSQSTGRTYNEQFF
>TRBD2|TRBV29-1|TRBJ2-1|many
TGCAGCGTTAAAATGGAGAGCGGGATACAGTTCTTC
CSVKMESGIQFF
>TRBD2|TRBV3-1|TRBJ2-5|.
TGTGCCAGCAGCCTTCTAGCGGGGGGTGAGGAGACCCAGTACTTC
CASSLLAGGEETQYF
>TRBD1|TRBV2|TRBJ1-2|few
TGTGCCAGCAGTAAACCAGACAGGGCTGGTTATGGCTACACCTTC
CASSKPDRAGYGYTF
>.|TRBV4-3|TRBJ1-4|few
TGCGCCAGCAGCCAAGATTTAGTACCTAATGAAAAACTGTTTTTT
CASSQDLVPNEKLFF
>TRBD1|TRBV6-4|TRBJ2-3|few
TGTGCCAGCAGTGACTCAGGACAGGGGGATCAGGATACGCAGTATTTT
CASSDSGQGDQDTQYF
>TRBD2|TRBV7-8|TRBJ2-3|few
TGTGCCAGCAGCTCCCGAGGGGGGACTAGCGCCCTCACAGATACGCAGTATTTT
CASSSRGGTSALTDTQYF
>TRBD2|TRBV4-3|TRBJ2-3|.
TGCGCCAGCAGCCAAGACTTCCCTAGCGGGAGCACAGATACGCAGTATTTT
CASSQDFPSGSTDTQYF
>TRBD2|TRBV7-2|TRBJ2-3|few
TGTGCCAGCAAAGAAGCCGCTAGCGGCCTTACGCAGTATTTT
CASKEAASGLTQYF
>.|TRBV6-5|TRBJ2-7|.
TGTGCCAGCAGAGGACTTGGCTACGAGCAGTACTTC
CASRGLGYEQYF
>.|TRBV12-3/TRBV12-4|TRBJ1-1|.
TGTGCCAGCAGTTTTGTGCCAGGGAGGGTTTGGGCTGAAGCTTTCTTT
CASSFVPGRVWAEAFF
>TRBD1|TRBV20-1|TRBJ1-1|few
TGCAGTGCTAGATCCGGGACAGGGAACACTGAAGCTTTCTTT
CSARSGTGNTEAFF
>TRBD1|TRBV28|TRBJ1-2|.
TGTGCCAGCAGTTTCTCATACCCGGGACAGGGGATGGACTGTGGCTACACCTTC
CASSFSYPGQGMDCGYTF
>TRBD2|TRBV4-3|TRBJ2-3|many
TGCGCCAGCAGCCAAGTTGTAGCGGGAGCAGATACGCAGTATTTT
CASSQVVAGADTQYF
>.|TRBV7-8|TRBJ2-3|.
TGTGCCAGCAGCTTAGTCCCTAGGGGAGCGGATACGCAGTATTTT
CASSLVPRGADTQYF
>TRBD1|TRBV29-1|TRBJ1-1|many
TGCAGCGTTGAGGGACAGAGGAACACTGAAGCTTTCTTT
CSVEGQRNTEAFF
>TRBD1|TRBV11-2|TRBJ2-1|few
TGTGCCAGCAGCTCGTTTGGGGACAGGGAATATGAGCAGTTCTTC
CASSSFGDREYEQFF
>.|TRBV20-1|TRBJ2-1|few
TGCAGTGCTTCCAGGGGGGGCCCCTACAATGAGCAGTTCTTC
CSASRGGPYNEQFF
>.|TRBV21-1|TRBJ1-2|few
TGTGCCATGTCCGGCGGGACAAGTGGTAACTATGGCTACACCTTC
CAMSGGTSGNYGYTF
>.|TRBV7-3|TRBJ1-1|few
TGTGCCAGCAGTCTCCCCGGGGGCTCGGAAGCTTTCTTT
CASSLPGGSEAFF
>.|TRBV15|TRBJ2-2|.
TGTGCCACCAGCCTCGGGTGGGAGGGGGAGCTGTTTTTT
CATSLGWEGELFF
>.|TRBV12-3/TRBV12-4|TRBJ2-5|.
TGTGCCAGCAGTCCCAGGGAGCGCGAGACCCAGTACTTC
CASSPRERETQYF
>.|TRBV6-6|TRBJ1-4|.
TGTGCCAGCAGTGTACCGGGCCCTGAAAAACTGTTTTTT
CASSVPGPEKLFF
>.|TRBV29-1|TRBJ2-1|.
TGCAGCGTCGGGACCGAAAACTACAATGAGCAGTTCTTC
CSVGTENYNEQFF
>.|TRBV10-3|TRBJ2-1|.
TGTGCCATCAGCGGAGGGGGGGCCTCCTACAATGAGCAGTTCTTC
CAISGGGASYNEQFF
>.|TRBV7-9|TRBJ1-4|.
TGTGCCAGCAGGAGGGGTAATGAAAAACTGTTTTTT
CASRRGNEKLFF
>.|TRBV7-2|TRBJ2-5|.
TGTGCCAGCAGCTTAGCGCTAGGTCGTGAGGCCCAGTACTTC
CASSLALGREAQYF
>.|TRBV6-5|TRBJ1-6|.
TGTGCCAGCAGTTACTCTGGCTATTCACCCCTCCACTTT
CASSYSGYSPLHF
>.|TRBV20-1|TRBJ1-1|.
TGCAGTGCTAGAAGGGCAGGTCGGATGAACACTGAAGCTTTCTTT
CSARRAGRMNTEAFF
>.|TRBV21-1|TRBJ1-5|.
TGTGCCAGCAGCGTTCCTTACAGGGTACCAAGCAATCAGCCCCAGCATTTT
CASSVPYRVPSNQPQHF